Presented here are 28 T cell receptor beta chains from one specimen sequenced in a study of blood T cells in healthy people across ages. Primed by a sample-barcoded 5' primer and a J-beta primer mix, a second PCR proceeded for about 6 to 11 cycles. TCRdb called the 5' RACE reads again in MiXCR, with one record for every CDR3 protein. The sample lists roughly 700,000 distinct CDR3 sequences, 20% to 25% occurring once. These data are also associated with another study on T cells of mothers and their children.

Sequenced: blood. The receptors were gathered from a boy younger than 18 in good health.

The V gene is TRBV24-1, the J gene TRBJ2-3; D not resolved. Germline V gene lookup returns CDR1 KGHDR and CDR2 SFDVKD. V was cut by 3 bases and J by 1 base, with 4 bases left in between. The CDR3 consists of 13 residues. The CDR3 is CATSDQGTDTQYF. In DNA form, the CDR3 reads TGTGCCACCAGTGATCAGGGCACAGATACGCAGTATTTT.

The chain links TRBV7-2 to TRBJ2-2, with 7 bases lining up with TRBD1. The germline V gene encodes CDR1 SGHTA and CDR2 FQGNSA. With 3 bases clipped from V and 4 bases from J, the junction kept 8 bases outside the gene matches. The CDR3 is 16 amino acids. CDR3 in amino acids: CASSFFPRDSTGELFF. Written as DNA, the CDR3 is TGTGCCAGCAGCTTTTTCCCCCGGGACAGCACCGGGGAGCTGTTTTTT.

CDR3 nucleotide sequence: TGTGCCAGCAGACAATCGGGCCCCCAGAGCTCCTACAATGAGCAGTTCTTC. It specifies CASRQSGPQSSYNEQFF. The V gene is TRBV7-2, the J gene TRBJ2-1; no definite D call. The germline V gene encodes CDR1 SGHTA and CDR2 FQGNSA. V lost 6 bases and J lost 0, with 18 bases in between. The CDR3 is 17 residues long.

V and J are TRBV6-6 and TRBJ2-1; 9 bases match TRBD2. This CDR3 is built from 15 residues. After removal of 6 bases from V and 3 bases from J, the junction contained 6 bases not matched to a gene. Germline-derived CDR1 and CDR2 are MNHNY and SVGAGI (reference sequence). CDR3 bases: TGTGCCAGCAGCTGGACTAGCGAGATCTACAATGAGCAGTTCTTC. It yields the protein CASSWTSEIYNEQFF.

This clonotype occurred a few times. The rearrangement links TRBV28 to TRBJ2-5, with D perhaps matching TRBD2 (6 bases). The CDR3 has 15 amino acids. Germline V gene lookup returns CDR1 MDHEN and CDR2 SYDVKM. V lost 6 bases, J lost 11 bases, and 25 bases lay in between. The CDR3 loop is CASSFGRGSFWEQYF. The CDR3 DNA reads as TGTGCCAGCAGCTTCGGGCGGGGCTCATTTTGGGAACAGTACTTC.

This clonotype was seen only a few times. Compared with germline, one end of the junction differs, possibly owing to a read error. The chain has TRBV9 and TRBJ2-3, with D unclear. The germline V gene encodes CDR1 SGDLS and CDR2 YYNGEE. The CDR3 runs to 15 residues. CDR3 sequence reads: CASSVALFATDTRYF. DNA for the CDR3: TGTGCCAGCAGTGTGGCACTTTTCGCCACAGATACGCGGTATTTT.

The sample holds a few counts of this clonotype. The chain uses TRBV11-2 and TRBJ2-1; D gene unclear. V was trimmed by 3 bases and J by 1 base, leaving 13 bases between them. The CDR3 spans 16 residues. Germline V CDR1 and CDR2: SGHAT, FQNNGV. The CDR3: CASSFGGEGSYNEQFF. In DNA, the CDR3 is TGTGCCAGCAGCTTTGGCGGAGAAGGGTCCTACAATGAGCAGTTCTTC.

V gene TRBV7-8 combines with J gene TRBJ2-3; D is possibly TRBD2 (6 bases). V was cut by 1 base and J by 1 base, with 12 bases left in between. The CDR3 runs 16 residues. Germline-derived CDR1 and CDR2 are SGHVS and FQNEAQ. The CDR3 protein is CASSLVATGGTDTQYF. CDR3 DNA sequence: TGTGCCAGCAGCTTAGTCGCGACGGGAGGCACAGATACGCAGTATTTT.

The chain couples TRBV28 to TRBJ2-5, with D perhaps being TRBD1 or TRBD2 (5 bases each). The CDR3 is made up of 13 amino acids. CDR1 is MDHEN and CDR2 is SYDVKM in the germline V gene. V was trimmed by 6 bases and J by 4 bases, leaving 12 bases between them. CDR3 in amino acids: CASRTAGGETQYF. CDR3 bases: TGTGCCAGCAGGACAGCTGGGGGAGAGACCCAGTACTTC.

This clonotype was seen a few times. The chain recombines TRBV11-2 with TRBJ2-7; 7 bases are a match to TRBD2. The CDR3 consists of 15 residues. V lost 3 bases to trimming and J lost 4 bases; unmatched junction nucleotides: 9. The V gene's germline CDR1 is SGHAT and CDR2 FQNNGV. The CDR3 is CASSFYSGALYEQYF. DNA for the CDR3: TGTGCCAGCAGCTTCTACAGCGGGGCCTTATACGAGCAGTACTTC.

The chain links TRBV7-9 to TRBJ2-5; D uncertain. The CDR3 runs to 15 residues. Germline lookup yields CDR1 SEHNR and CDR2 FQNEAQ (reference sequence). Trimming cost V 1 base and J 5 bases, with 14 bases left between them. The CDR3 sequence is CASSLGTEIWETQYF. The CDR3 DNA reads TGTGCCAGCAGCTTAGGGACGGAGATTTGGGAGACCCAGTACTTC.

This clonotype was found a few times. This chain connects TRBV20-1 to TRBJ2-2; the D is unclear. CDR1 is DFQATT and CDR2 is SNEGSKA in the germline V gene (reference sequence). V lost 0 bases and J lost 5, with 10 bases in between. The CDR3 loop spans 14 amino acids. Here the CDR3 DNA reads TGCAGTGCTAGAGACGCACTCACGACCGGGGAGCTGTTTTTT. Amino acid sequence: CSARDALTTGELFF.

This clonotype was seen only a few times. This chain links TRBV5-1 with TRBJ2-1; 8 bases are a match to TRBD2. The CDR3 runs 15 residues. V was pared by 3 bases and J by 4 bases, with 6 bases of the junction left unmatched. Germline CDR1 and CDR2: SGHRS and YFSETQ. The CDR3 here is CASSSGGGFYNEQFF. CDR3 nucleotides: TGCGCCAGCAGCTCGGGAGGGGGGTTTTACAATGAGCAGTTCTTC.

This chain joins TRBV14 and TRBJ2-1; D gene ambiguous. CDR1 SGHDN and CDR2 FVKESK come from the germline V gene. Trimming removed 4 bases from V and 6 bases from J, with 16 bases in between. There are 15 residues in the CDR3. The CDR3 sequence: CASSPLGRAVNEQFF. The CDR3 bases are TGTGCCAGCAGCCCCCTAGGCCGGGCCGTCAATGAGCAGTTCTTC.

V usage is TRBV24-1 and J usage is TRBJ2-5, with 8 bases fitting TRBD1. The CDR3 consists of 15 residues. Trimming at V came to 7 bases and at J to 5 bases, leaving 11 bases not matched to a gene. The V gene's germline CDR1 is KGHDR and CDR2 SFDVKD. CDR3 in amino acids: CATRARQGPWETQYF. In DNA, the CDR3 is TGTGCCACCAGAGCTCGACAGGGGCCGTGGGAGACCCAGTACTTC.

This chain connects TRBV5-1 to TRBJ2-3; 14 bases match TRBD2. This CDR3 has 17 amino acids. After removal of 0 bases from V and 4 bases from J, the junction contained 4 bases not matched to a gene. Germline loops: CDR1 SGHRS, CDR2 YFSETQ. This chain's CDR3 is CASSLATSGRAADTQYF. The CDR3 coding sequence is TGCGCCAGCAGCTTGGCGACTAGCGGGAGGGCCGCAGATACGCAGTATTTT.

As DNA, the CDR3 is TGTGCCAGCAGCTACGGAGGTGCTAATGAAAAACTGTTTTTT. The encoded protein is CASSYGGANEKLFF. The chain recombines TRBV12-3 or TRBV12-4 with TRBJ1-4; no firm D call. Trimming stripped 6 bases from V and 3 bases from J, with 11 bases between. This CDR3 is built from 14 residues.

CDR3 sequence reads: CSGFFFEKLFF. The CDR3 DNA reads TGCAGTGGGTTTTTTTTTGAAAAACTGTTTTTT. The rearrangement uses TRBV20-1 and TRBJ1-4; D is undetermined. From germline, CDR1 is DFQATT and CDR2 SNEGSKA (reference sequence). The CDR3 has 11 residues. The germline V and J ends were trimmed by 7 bases and 7 bases, with 10 bases remaining between them.

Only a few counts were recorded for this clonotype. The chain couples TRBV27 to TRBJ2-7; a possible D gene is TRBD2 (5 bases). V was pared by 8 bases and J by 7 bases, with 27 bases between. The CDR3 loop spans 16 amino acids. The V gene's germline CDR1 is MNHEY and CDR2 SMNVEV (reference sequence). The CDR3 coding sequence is TGTGCCAGCGGACCGCGACGGGGTCTGGTGAGTGGGGAGCAGTACTTC. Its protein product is CASGPRRGLVSGEQYF.

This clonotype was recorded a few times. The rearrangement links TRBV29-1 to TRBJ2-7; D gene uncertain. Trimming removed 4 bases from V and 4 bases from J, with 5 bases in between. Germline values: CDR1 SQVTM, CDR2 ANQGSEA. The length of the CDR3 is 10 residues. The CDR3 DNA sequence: TGCAGCGTTGTGATGTACGAGCAGTACTTC. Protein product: CSVVMYEQYF.

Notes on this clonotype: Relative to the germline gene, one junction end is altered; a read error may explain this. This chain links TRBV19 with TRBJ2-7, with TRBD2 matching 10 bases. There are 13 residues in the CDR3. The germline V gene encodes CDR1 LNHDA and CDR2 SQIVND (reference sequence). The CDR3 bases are TGTGCCAGCCGCCAGCGGGGGGGATACGGGCAGTACTTC. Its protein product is CASRQRGGYGQYF.

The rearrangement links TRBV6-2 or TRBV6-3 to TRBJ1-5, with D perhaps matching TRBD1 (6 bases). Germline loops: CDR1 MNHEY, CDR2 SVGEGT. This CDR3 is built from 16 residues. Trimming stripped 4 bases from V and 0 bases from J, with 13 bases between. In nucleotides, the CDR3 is TGTGCCAGCAGTTTCGGGACACCTTATAGCAATCAGCCCCAGCATTTT. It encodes CASSFGTPYSNQPQHF.

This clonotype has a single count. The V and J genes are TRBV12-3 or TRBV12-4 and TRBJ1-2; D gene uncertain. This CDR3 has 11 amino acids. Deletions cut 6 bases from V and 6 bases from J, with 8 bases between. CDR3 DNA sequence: TGTGCCAGCAGGCAAAGCGATGGCTACACCTTC. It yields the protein CASRQSDGYTF.

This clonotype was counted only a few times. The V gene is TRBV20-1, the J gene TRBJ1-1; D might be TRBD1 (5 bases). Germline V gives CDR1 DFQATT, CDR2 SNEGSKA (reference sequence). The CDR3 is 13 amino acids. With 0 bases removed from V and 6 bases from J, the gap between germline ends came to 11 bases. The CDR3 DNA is TGCAGTGCTAGAGATGGGGGGGACCCTGAAGCTTTCTTT. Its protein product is CSARDGGDPEAFF.

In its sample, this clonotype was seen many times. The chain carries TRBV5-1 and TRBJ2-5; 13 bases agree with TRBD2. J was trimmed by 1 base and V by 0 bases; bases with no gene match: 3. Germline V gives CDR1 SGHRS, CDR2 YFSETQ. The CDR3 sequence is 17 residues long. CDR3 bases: TGCGCCAGCAGCTTGGGACTAGCGGGAGGACTCCAAGAGACCCAGTACTTC. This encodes CASSLGLAGGLQETQYF.

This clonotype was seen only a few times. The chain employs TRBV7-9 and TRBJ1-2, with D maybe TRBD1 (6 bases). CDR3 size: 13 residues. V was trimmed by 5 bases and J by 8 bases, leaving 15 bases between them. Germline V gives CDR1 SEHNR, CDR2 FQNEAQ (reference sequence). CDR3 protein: CASSHPRGIGYTF. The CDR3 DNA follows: TGTGCCAGCAGCCATCCCAGGGGAATAGGCTACACCTTC. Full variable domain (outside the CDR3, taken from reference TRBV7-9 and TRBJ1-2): DTGVSQNPRHKITKRGQNVTFRCDPISEHNRLYWYRQTLGQGPEFLTYFQNEAQLEKSRLLSDRFSAERPKGSFSTLEIQRTEQGDSAMYLCASSHPRGIGYTFGSGTRLTVV.

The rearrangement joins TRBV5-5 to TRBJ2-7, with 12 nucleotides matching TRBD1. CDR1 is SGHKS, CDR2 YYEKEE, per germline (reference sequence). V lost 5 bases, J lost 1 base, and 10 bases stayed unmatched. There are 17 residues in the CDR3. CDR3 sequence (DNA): TGTGCCAGCAGACAACCGGGACAGGGGGCGATTTCCTACGAGCAGTACTTC. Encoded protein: CASRQPGQGAISYEQYF. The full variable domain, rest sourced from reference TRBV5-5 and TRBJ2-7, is DAGVTQSPTHLIKTRGQQVTLRCSPISGHKSVSWYQQVLGQGPQFIFQYYEKEERGRGNFPDRFSARQFPNYSSELNVNALLLGDSALYLCASRQPGQGAISYEQYFGPGTRLTVT.

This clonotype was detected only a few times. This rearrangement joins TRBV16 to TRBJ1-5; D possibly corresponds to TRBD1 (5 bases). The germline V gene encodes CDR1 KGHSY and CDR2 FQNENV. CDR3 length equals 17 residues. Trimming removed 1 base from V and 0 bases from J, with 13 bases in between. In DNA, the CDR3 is TGTGCCAGCAGCCAATATCCGGGGGGTTATAGCAATCAGCCCCAGCATTTT. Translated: CASSQYPGGYSNQPQHF.